One and the same sample provided the 18 T cell receptor beta chains below, sequenced in a study of T cells after yellow fever vaccination. TCRdb re-called the 5' RACE reads with MiXCR, one entry per CDR3 protein. This sample has some 300,000 distinct CDR3 sequences, with roughly 7.5% found just once. Sample: PBMCs, taken more than 40 days after the first yellow fever vaccination. The receptors come from a man younger than 35 who received the YFV17D yellow fever vaccine.

The table lists this clonotype with many counts. The genes are TRBV2 and TRBJ2-3; D possibly uses TRBD1 or TRBD2 (6 bases each). Trimming stripped 4 bases from V and 5 bases from J, with 19 bases between. CDR3 length: 16 residues. Germline lookup yields CDR1 SNHLY and CDR2 FYNNEI. Written as DNA, the CDR3 is TGTGCCAGCAGTGGGGGGCGGTGGGGGGACGAAGATACGCAGTATTTT. Its protein product is CASSGGRWGDEDTQYF. The complete variable domain, with remaining parts taken from reference TRBV2 and TRBJ2-3, reads EPEVTQTPSHQVTQMGQEVILRCVPISNHLYFYWYRQILGQKVEFLVSFYNNEISEKSEIFDDQFSVERPDGSNFTLKIRSTKLEDSAMYFCASSGGRWGDEDTQYFGPGTRLTVL.

The chain employs TRBV7-9 and TRBJ1-1, with D uncertain. This CDR3 region has 10 residues. Deletions cut 3 bases from V and 5 bases from J, with 1 base between. CDR1 and CDR2 (germline): SEHNR, FQNEAQ (reference sequence). The CDR3 loop is CASSFTEAFF. The CDR3 DNA sequence: TGTGCCAGCAGCTTTACTGAAGCTTTCTTT. The full variable domain, in which reference TRBV7-9 and TRBJ1-1 provide the parts outside the CDR3, is DTGVSQNPRHKITKRGQNVTFRCDPISEHNRLYWYRQTLGQGPEFLTYFQNEAQLEKSRLLSDRFSAERPKGSFSTLEIQRTEQGDSAMYLCASSFTEAFFGQGTRLTVV.

This clonotype was recorded at least ten times. The chain has TRBV7-2 and TRBJ1-1; D unclear. There are 12 residues in the CDR3. V was trimmed by 5 bases and J by 2 bases, leaving 6 bases between them. The germline V gene has CDR1 SGHTA and CDR2 FQGNSA. This CDR3 reads CASSPTNTEAFF. In nucleotides, the CDR3 is TGTGCCAGCAGCCCCACCAACACTGAAGCTTTCTTT.

This clonotype was picked up a small number of times. The chain has TRBV11-1 and TRBJ2-1; 10 bases line up with TRBD1. Germline V lookup: CDR1 SGHAT, CDR2 FQDESV (reference sequence). The CDR3 extends over 15 amino acids. Trimming removed 6 bases from V and 3 bases from J; junction bases left unmatched: 5. CDR3 protein: CASRKDRGVYNEQFF. CDR3 sequence (DNA): TGTGCCAGCAGGAAGGACAGGGGGGTCTACAATGAGCAGTTCTTC.

The chain uses TRBV5-1 and TRBJ2-7, with TRBD2 matching over 7 bases. The junction had 9 bases not matched to a gene; V was cut back by 4 bases and J by 5 bases. Germline CDR1 SGHRS, CDR2 YFSETQ. The CDR3 runs 14 residues. The CDR3 reads CASSRGGGRDEQYV. Here the CDR3 DNA reads TGCGCCAGCAGCAGAGGCGGGGGAAGAGACGAGCAGTACGTC.

This chain uses TRBV3-1 with TRBJ1-1; D may be TRBD1 (6 bases). The germline gives CDR1 LGHDT, CDR2 YNNKEL (reference sequence). The CDR3 has 15 amino acids. The V and J ends lost 11 bases and 4 bases respectively, with 23 bases between them. CDR3 sequence reads: CACSQSQGAGTEAFF. For the CDR3, the DNA is TGTGCCTGCTCCCAGTCACAGGGTGCTGGCACTGAAGCTTTCTTT.

The CDR3: CSAEGYNEQFF. The CDR3 DNA reads TGCAGTGCCGAAGGATACAATGAGCAGTTCTTC. The rearrangement uses TRBV20-1 and TRBJ2-1; D is undetermined. In germline, CDR1 is DFQATT, CDR2 SNEGSKA (reference sequence). The CDR3 loop spans 11 amino acids. The V end was cut by 6 bases, the J end by 4 bases, with 7 bases between.

V and J are TRBV20-1 and TRBJ2-3, with a tentative D call TRBD2 (7 bases). The CDR3 has 16 amino acids. Germline assignment: CDR1 DFQATT and CDR2 SNEGSKA (reference sequence). Deletions cut 1 base from V and 1 base from J, with 15 bases between. CDR3 protein: CSARARGGFRTDTQYF. CDR3 in DNA: TGCAGTGCTAGAGCGAGGGGGGGCTTTCGCACAGATACGCAGTATTTT.

This chain connects TRBV23-1 to TRBJ2-3; 14 bases align to TRBD2. TRBV23-1 is an ORF, and what it does is uncertain. V trimming: 2 bases; J trimming: 3 bases; junction bases outside the gene matches: 7. This CDR3 contains 18 residues. CDR3 in amino acids: CASSQPTGTSGGTDTQYF. The CDR3 DNA is TGCGCCAGCAGTCAACCTACCGGGACTAGCGGGGGAACAGATACGCAGTATTTT.

This clonotype was counted ten times or more. The genes are TRBV7-3 and TRBJ1-2; 10 bases match TRBD1. The CDR3 spans 14 residues. V trimming: 5 bases; J trimming: 7 bases; junction bases outside the gene matches: 7. Germline lookup yields CDR1 SGHTA and CDR2 FQGTGA. The CDR3 region is CASSATGGAGGYTF. In DNA form, the CDR3 reads TGTGCCAGCAGCGCGACAGGGGGCGCGGGTGGCTACACCTTC.

This clonotype has only a few counts. V and J are TRBV7-9 and TRBJ1-1; TRBD1 matches 8 bases. The V gene end was trimmed by 3 bases and the J gene end by 4 bases; junction bases not matched to a gene: 7. Germline V CDR1 and CDR2: SEHNR, FQNEAQ (reference sequence). The CDR3 loop spans 15 amino acids. In nucleotides, the CDR3 is TGTGCCAGCAGCTTCGGGACAGGTCTGGGCACTGAAGCTTTCTTT. Amino acid sequence: CASSFGTGLGTEAFF.

This clonotype was seen a handful of times. V gene TRBV18 combines with J gene TRBJ2-2; D ambiguous. CDR1 and CDR2 from the germline V gene are KGHSH and LQKENI. The CDR3 has 16 amino acids. Trimming pared 3 bases from V and 6 bases from J, leaving 17 bases between. The CDR3 region is CASSPALSGVSGELFF. CDR3 sequence (DNA): TGTGCCAGCTCACCGGCCCTAAGTGGAGTCTCCGGGGAGCTGTTTTTT.

The V call is TRBV27, the J call TRBJ2-4; the D is unclear. Trimming took off 4 bases at V and 2 bases at J, with 12 bases between the two ends. This CDR3 contains 15 residues. The germline V gene has CDR1 MNHEY and CDR2 SMNVEV (reference sequence). The CDR3 DNA reads TGTGCCAGCAGTTGGTTTCTTGATACCAAAAACATTCAGTACTTC. Amino acids: CASSWFLDTKNIQYF.

This clonotype was seen repeatedly, ten times or more. This chain joins TRBV6-5 and TRBJ1-2; 7 nucleotides line up with TRBD1. Per germline, CDR1 MNHEY and CDR2 SVGAGI. The CDR3 totals 15 residues. V lost 0 bases to trimming and J lost 8 bases; unmatched junction nucleotides: 9. The CDR3 DNA reads as TGTGCCAGCAGTTACTCGGCGTCAGGGGGACGGGGCTACACCTTC. Translated: CASSYSASGGRGYTF.

The V and J genes are TRBV18 and TRBJ1-6; D is possibly TRBD1 (6 bases). CDR1 is KGHSH, CDR2 LQKENI, per germline. This CDR3 is built from 14 residues. Trimming cost V 3 bases and J 7 bases, with 10 bases left between them. The CDR3 coding sequence is TGTGCCAGCTCACCCACAGGGCAGAATTCACCCCTCCACTTT. Amino acid sequence: CASSPTGQNSPLHF.

Only one count was recorded for this clonotype. The V and J genes are TRBV12-3 or TRBV12-4 and TRBJ2-5, with a tentative D call TRBD2 (7 bases). V gave up 5 bases and J gave up 5 bases, with 15 bases separating them. The CDR3 is 14 residues long. CDR3 nucleotide sequence: TGTGCCAGCAGTGAGATAGGGGGGGATGAGACCCAGTACTTC. It specifies CASSEIGGDETQYF.

This clonotype was observed many times. The V and J genes are TRBV6-5 and TRBJ1-5, with 12 bases identical to TRBD1. The J segment lost 0 bases and the V segment lost 4 bases, leaving 4 bases of the junction unmatched. Germline V gene sequence: CDR1 MNHEY, CDR2 SVGAGI. This CDR3 region has 17 residues. CDR3 region: CASSSGTGGFSNQPQHF. The CDR3 DNA reads as TGTGCCAGCAGTTCCGGGACAGGGGGCTTTAGCAATCAGCCCCAGCATTTT.

This clonotype came up a few times. The CDR3 nucleotides read TGCAGCGTGGCCCCCCAGGCCGGAGGGACAGATACGCAGTATTTT. It is translated as CSVAPQAGGTDTQYF. V is TRBV29-1 and J is TRBJ2-3, with D tentatively TRBD2 (6 bases). Germline loops: CDR1 SQVTM, CDR2 ANQGSEA. Trimming took 6 bases from V and 3 from J, leaving 19 bases between them. This CDR3 is built from 15 residues.